This T cell receptor (beta chain) was captured in a study of T cells in tuberculosis. The overall study: Sequenced TCRs come from CD1B-GMM tetramer-binding T cells. This South African cohort compared adolescents with or without latent tuberculosis against adults with active tuberculosis.

The ends were cut back, 5 bases at V and 0 bases at J, with 10 bases in the middle. Germline-derived CDR1 and CDR2 are MGHRA and YSYEKL. The CDR3 is made up of 15 amino acids. On this clone: Its matching antigen is unknown.

This table comes from immunoSEQ multiplex PCR, and its TCRdb copy is limited to in-frame clones, with some not included. The table lists about 34,000 clones, approximately 93% of them singletons. The time point was: new active TB diagnosis, blood taken before or within 7 days of starting treatment. Confirmation came from sputum smear and/or culture positivity for M. tuberculosis. Study-wide results and limits: Active tuberculosis TCR-alpha repertoires lay closer to GMM-specific TCRs than IGRA-negative controls, suggesting clonal expansion.

The chain is built from TRBV4-1 and TRBJ1-4; a possible D gene is TRBD1 (6 bases). The receptor was derived from an adult with tuberculosis. Sample: PBMCs, taken at tuberculosis diagnosis. CDR3 nucleotide sequence: TGCGCCAGCAGCACCCCAGGGGCAACTAATGAAAAACTGTTTTTT. Its translation is CASSTPGATNEKLFF.